The sequence of this T cell receptor (beta chain) was determined in a study of blood T cells in healthy people across ages (dated by TCRdb to about 2015). Some background on the complete study: In model experiments, template switching captured roughly one uniquely barcoded TCR beta cDNA molecule for every two T cells. Using deep sequencing normalized with unique cDNA molecular identifiers, the study measured how TCR beta repertoire diversity changes with age. The donors were divided into four age groups: young (average around 16 years), middle-aged (approximately 39), aged (approximately 62) and long-lived (nearly 85). To avoid experimental bias, donors of different ages were distributed randomly across sequencing lanes. Using the same blood draw, the study looked at two additional independent replicas of 1 million unique cDNA reads for two donors, one aged 18 to 29 and the other aged 80 or older. Broad study findings and their caveats: Because profiling used bulk unsorted PBMCs, naive and antigen-experienced compartments could not be compared conclusively. Compared with the aged group, the long-lived group had more naive CD4+ T cells, fewer expanded clones and increased TCR diversity, suggesting age selection. Observed TCR beta diversity per million T cells fell roughly linearly with age, and a significant reduction was already apparent by age approximately 41. Total diversity estimates from one million sequenced T cells were considered lower bounds and underestimates. Because the CMV infection status of the donors was unknown, age-related changes in expanded clonotypes may potentially have been confounded. There was a strong correlation between observed TCR beta diversity and the percentage of naive T cells measured by flow cytometry.

Remarks on this clonotype: It lacks a known antigen. No base-level quality is on record; no much larger clone is a single base apart.

The roughly 39 donors, aged roughly 6 to 95 years, were systemically healthy Caucasian individuals from Russia. Each donor gave ten milliliters of peripheral blood, drawn into EDTA-treated Vacutainer tubes. Ficoll-Paque density-gradient centrifugation was used to isolate PBMCs, with at least 6.5 million per sample. Trizol reagent was used to extract total RNA from PBMCs, with at least 5.5 micrograms per sample. The percentages of naive CD45RAhigh/CD27high T cells were determined by flow cytometry on a PBMC aliquot from every donor. The library was generated by 5' RACE. TCRdb names Illumina HiSeq 2500 as the instrument used. The second PCR ran for roughly 7 to 12 cycles and used a J-beta primer mix along with a sample-barcoded 5' primer. Each TCR beta cDNA molecule received a unique molecular identifier from a template-switch 5' adaptor carrying 12 random nucleotides. Each sample yielded at least 2.5 million CDR3-containing paired-end reads. First-strand cDNA was synthesized from all RNA with the Mint cDNA synthesis kit, primed by a TRBC-specific oligonucleotide. All cDNA was treated with uracil-DNA glycosylase and then went through a first 18-cycle PCR with the universal primers M1SS and BC2_uni_R. The authors processed their data as follows. Normalization of each sample was performed by random selection of 1 million high-quality reads, each carrying a distinct molecular identifier. Instead of being binned into consensus sequences, reads with shared molecular identifiers were discarded. MiTCR, with a Q25 quality threshold and the strictest error-elimination algorithm, was used for CDR3 identification, clonotype clustering and error correction. Lower-bound total TCR beta diversity was estimated with a nonparametric unseen species model using Euler transformation. Using fastp trimming at Q25 and MiXCR clonotype assembly, TCRdb reanalyzed the public sequencing data and kept in-frame beta chains. Rows merge per CDR3 protein into single entries with the most common DNA and genes. It is TCRdb's table, rather than the study itself, that gives the V and J calls and clone size. The sample table contains about a million distinct CDR3 sequences; only one count was recorded for 45% to 60% of them. About 20% of the sample is held by the ten biggest clonotypes.

This TCR came from a woman aged 55-69 years in good health. The sample taken for sequencing was blood.

The CDR3 region reads CASSHTGTGAAYEQYF. In nucleotide form, the sequence is TGTGCCAGCAGCCACACCGGGACAGGGGCGGCCTACGAGCAGTACTTC. The rearranged chain carries TRBV3-1 and TRBJ2-4; TRBD1 matches 10 bases in the middle. The J call is in doubt because the DNA end fits TRBJ2-7 better. From the germline V gene (reference sequence), CDR1 is LGHDT and CDR2 is YNNKEL. The CDR3 runs 16 residues from the cysteine to the phenylalanine. This entry keeps only the CDR3 DNA: 48 bases, framed from base 1.